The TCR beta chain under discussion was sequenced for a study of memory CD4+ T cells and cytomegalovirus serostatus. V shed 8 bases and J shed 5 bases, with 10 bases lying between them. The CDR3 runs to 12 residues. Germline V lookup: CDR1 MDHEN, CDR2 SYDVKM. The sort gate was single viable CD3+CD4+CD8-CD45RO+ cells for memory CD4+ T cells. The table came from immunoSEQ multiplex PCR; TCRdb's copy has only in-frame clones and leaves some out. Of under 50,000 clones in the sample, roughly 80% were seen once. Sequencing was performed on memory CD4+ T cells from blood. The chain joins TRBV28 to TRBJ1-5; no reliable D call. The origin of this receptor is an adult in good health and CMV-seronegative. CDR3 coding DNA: TGTGCCAGCGCGGAGGGTGATCAGCCCCAGCATTTT. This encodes CASAEGDQPQHF. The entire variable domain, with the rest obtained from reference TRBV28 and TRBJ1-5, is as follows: DVKVTQSSRYLVKRTGEKVFLECVQDMDHENMFWYRQDPGLGLRLIYFSYDVKMKEKGDIPEGYSVSREKKERFSLILESASTNQTSMYLCASAEGDQPQHFGDGTRLSIL.